These 27 T cell receptor beta chains share one sample of origin, sequenced in a study of cytomegalovirus exposure and HLA in healthy donors. The PCR was carried out with 60 Vbeta primers and 13 Jbeta primers. TCRdb's table, derived via immunoSEQ multiplex PCR, lists solely in-frame clones and lacks some. The top ten hold 6.8% of the sample, which has about 57,000 clones, about four fifths seen once. Material for sequencing was PBMCs. These receptors were obtained from a man aged 25-40 years in good health and CMV-seropositive.

This rearrangement joins TRBV19 to TRBJ1-2; 11 nucleotides align to TRBD1. Germline-derived CDR1 and CDR2 are LNHDA and SQIVND (reference sequence). There are 15 residues in the CDR3. Germline trimming cut 8 bases from V and 2 bases from J; bases unmatched to any gene: 7. The CDR3 loop is CASHFGQGANYGYTF. CDR3 coding DNA: TGTGCCAGTCATTTTGGACAGGGGGCCAACTATGGCTACACCTTC. Based on the CDR3 plus reference TRBV19 and TRBJ1-2, the full variable domain is DGGITQSPKYLFRKEGQNVTLSCEQNLNHDAMYWYRQDPGQGLRLIYYSQIVNDFQKGDIAEGYSVSREKKESFPLTVTSAQKNPTAFYLCASHFGQGANYGYTFGSGTRLTVV.

This clone was recorded once. V gene TRBV5-1 combines with J gene TRBJ2-2; 9 positions match TRBD1. Germline trimming cut 6 bases from V and 2 bases from J; bases unmatched to any gene: 5. This CDR3 has 15 amino acids. Germline CDR1 reads SGHRS; CDR2 reads YFSETQ. Here the CDR3 reads CASNLGQGNTGELFF. CDR3 coding DNA: TGCGCCAGCAATCTGGGACAGGGCAACACCGGGGAGCTGTTTTTT.

V is TRBV4-2 and J is TRBJ1-2; 9 bases are a match to TRBD1. This CDR3 contains 16 residues. The junction had 12 bases not matched to a gene; V was cut back by 3 bases and J by 7 bases. Germline values: CDR1 LGHNA, CDR2 YNFKEQ. The CDR3 here is CASSQGERTGVRGYTF. CDR3 in DNA: TGTGCCAGCAGCCAGGGGGAAAGGACAGGGGTACGTGGCTACACCTTC.

The rearrangement joins TRBV14 to TRBJ1-4; D is unresolved. The CDR3 spans 12 residues. Germline V CDR1 and CDR2: SGHDN, FVKESK. The germline V and J ends were trimmed by 0 bases and 11 bases, with 7 bases remaining between them. The CDR3 sequence is CASSQDLEKLFF. The CDR3 DNA is TGTGCCAGCAGCCAAGACCTCGAGAAACTGTTTTTT.

The rearrangement joins TRBV4-3 to TRBJ1-6, with 7 bases identical to TRBD1. This CDR3 region has 17 residues. The germline CDR1 and CDR2 sequences are LGHNA and YSLEER. Losses at the gene ends were 0 bases for V and 6 bases for J; bases not matched to a gene: 8. The CDR3 here is CASSQDAPGDSNSPLHF. DNA for the CDR3: TGCGCCAGCAGCCAAGATGCGCCCGGGGACAGTAATTCACCCCTCCACTTT.

This chain joins TRBV10-3 and TRBJ1-2; D is perhaps TRBD1 (5 bases). Germline V gene sequence: CDR1 ENHRY, CDR2 SYGVKD. This CDR3 comprises 13 residues. Trimming took 9 bases from V and 0 from J, leaving 11 bases between them. The CDR3 DNA is TGTGCCATATTCAGGGCAGCTAACTATGGCTACACCTTC. This sequence encodes CAIFRAANYGYTF.

The rearrangement uses TRBV28 and TRBJ2-1, with D possibly TRBD2 on 6 matching bases. The ends were cut back, 6 bases at V and 7 bases at J, with 16 bases in the middle. The CDR3 spans 14 residues. CDR1 is MDHEN, CDR2 SYDVKM, per germline. The CDR3 DNA follows: TGTGCCAGCAGGACCGGGAGCCGGGGGAATGAGCAGTTCTTC. Protein sequence: CASRTGSRGNEQFF.

This sequence joins TRBV5-1 and TRBJ1-4; D is uncertain. V was pared by 1 base and J by 0 bases, with 4 bases between. CDR3 size: 14 residues. Germline V gene lookup returns CDR1 SGHRS and CDR2 YFSETQ. CDR3 region: CASSLTATNEKLFF. The CDR3, as DNA: TGCGCCAGCAGCTTGACAGCAACTAATGAAAAACTGTTTTTT.

The chain couples TRBV7-2 to TRBJ1-2, with 10 bases lining up with TRBD1. V was pared by 4 bases and J by 7 bases, with 9 bases of the junction left unmatched. The V gene's germline CDR1 is SGHTA and CDR2 FQGNSA. The CDR3 is 15 amino acids. The CDR3 here is CASSYRDRGPGGYTF. CDR3 DNA: TGTGCCAGCAGCTACCGGGACAGGGGTCCGGGTGGCTACACCTTC. The variable domain in full, completed from reference TRBV7-2 and TRBJ1-2, reads GAGVSQSPSNKVTEKGKDVELRCDPISGHTALYWYRQSLGQGLEFLIYFQGNSAPDKSGLPSDRFSAERTGGSVSTLTIQRTQQEDSAVYLCASSYRDRGPGGYTFGSGTRLTVV.

This chain connects TRBV28 to TRBJ2-7; D is perhaps TRBD2 (6 bases). Germline V gene data show CDR1 as MDHEN and CDR2 as SYDVKM. Trimming cost V 3 bases and J 6 bases, with 12 bases left between them. The CDR3 consists of 13 residues. The DNA of the CDR3 is TGTGCCAGCAGTTTCAGGCTAGCGATCGAGCAGTACTTC. Encoded protein: CASSFRLAIEQYF.

The V call is TRBV7-3, the J call TRBJ2-1; D gene unclear. The CDR3 has 12 residues. The V gene's germline CDR1 is SGHTA and CDR2 FQGTGA. V gave up 2 bases and J gave up 4 bases, with 3 bases separating them. The CDR3 DNA is TGTGCCAGCAGCTTACCTTACAATGAGCAGTTCTTC. Protein: CASSLPYNEQFF.

V gene TRBV28 combines with J gene TRBJ2-3; D is unresolved. Germline V gene lookup returns CDR1 MDHEN and CDR2 SYDVKM. This CDR3 region has 15 residues. Trimming removed 4 bases from V and 2 bases from J, with 13 bases in between. CDR3 in DNA: TGTGCCAGCAGTTCTCCTTCCCTTATCACAGATACGCAGTATTTT. This encodes CASSSPSLITDTQYF.

The chain joins TRBV7-8 to TRBJ1-6; 8 nucleotides match TRBD1. Germline CDR1 reads SGHVS; CDR2 reads FQNEAQ. The V and J ends lost 5 bases and 7 bases, in that order; junction bases with no gene match: 10. There are 16 residues in the CDR3. The CDR3 DNA sequence: TGTGCCAGCAGCCCAGGCCTACAGGGGGGGAATTCACCCCTCCACTTT. Encoded protein: CASSPGLQGGNSPLHF.

The V call is TRBV7-6, the J call TRBJ2-7; TRBD2 is a possible D gene (6 bases). Germline CDR1 and CDR2: SGHVS and FNYEAQ. The CDR3 spans 16 residues. The germline V and J ends were trimmed by 1 base and 0 bases, with 13 bases remaining between them. Here the CDR3 reads CASSLGYRGASYEQYF. The CDR3 bases are TGTGCCAGCAGCTTAGGGTATCGCGGGGCCTCCTACGAGCAGTACTTC.

The chain combines TRBV5-1 with TRBJ1-3; 10 bases agree with TRBD1. This CDR3 has 16 residues. The germline gives CDR1 SGHRS, CDR2 YFSETQ. The V segment lost 0 bases and the J segment 2 bases; nucleotides outside the gene matches: 2. The chain's CDR3 is CASSLAGTGAGNTIYF. The CDR3 DNA follows: TGCGCCAGCAGCTTGGCTGGGACAGGGGCTGGAAACACCATATATTTT.

The chain joins TRBV29-1 to TRBJ1-1, with 9 nucleotides matching TRBD1. The ends lost 6 bases at V and 4 bases at J; junction bases unmatched: 3. CDR3 length: 12 amino acids. CDR1 is SQVTM and CDR2 is ANQGSEA in the germline V gene. The chain's CDR3 is CSVNRGPTEAFF. CDR3 DNA sequence: TGCAGCGTCAACAGGGGGCCCACTGAAGCTTTCTTT. Based on the CDR3 plus reference TRBV29-1 and TRBJ1-1, the full variable domain is SAVISQKPSRDICQRGTSLTIQCQVDSQVTMMFWYRQQPGQSLTLIATANQGSEATYESGFVIDKFPISRPNLTFSTLTVSNMSPEDSSIYLCSVNRGPTEAFFGQGTRLTVV.

The chain joins TRBV28 to TRBJ2-7; tentative D call: TRBD1 (5 bases). Trimming stripped 6 bases from V and 3 bases from J, with 12 bases between. Germline assignment: CDR1 MDHEN and CDR2 SYDVKM. The CDR3 sequence is 13 residues long. The CDR3 loop is CASRGRTLYEQYF. The CDR3 DNA sequence: TGTGCCAGCAGGGGCAGGACACTCTACGAGCAGTACTTC. The full variable domain, in which reference TRBV28 and TRBJ2-7 provide the parts outside the CDR3, is DVKVTQSSRYLVKRTGEKVFLECVQDMDHENMFWYRQDPGLGLRLIYFSYDVKMKEKGDIPEGYSVSREKKERFSLILESASTNQTSMYLCASRGRTLYEQYFGPGTRLTVT.

This chain joins TRBV7-9 and TRBJ2-7; weak D call: TRBD2 (5 bases). The V end was cut by 4 bases, the J end by 4 bases, with 11 bases between. CDR1 and CDR2 from the germline V gene are SEHNR and FQNEAQ (reference sequence). The CDR3 is 13 residues long. CDR3 DNA sequence: TGTGCCAGCAGCTCGGGGATACTTTACGAGCAGTACTTC. Its protein product is CASSSGILYEQYF.

This clone occurred a few times. The rearrangement joins TRBV6-5 to TRBJ1-2, with a weak D call TRBD1 (5 bases). The CDR3 is 14 amino acids. V was clipped by 5 bases and J by 8 bases, with 18 bases between them. Germline V gene lookup returns CDR1 MNHEY and CDR2 SVGAGI. The CDR3 DNA reads TGTGCCAGCAGTATCGACGGACAACTATGGGGCTACACCTTC. It codes for CASSIDGQLWGYTF.

This chain connects TRBV4-2 to TRBJ1-4, with 9 nucleotides matching TRBD1. V lost 2 bases, J lost 7 bases, and 5 bases stayed unmatched. Germline CDR1 and CDR2: LGHNA and YNFKEQ. CDR3 length: 15 residues. CDR3 in DNA: TGTGCCAGCAGCCAAAAGGGACAGGGTAGTGAAAAACTGTTTTTT. This encodes CASSQKGQGSEKLFF.

J is TRBJ2-7 and V is TRBV19, with D possibly TRBD1 on 6 matching bases. The CDR3 consists of 14 residues. Germline V gene data show CDR1 as LNHDA and CDR2 as SQIVND (reference sequence). The V end lost 5 bases, the J end lost 3 bases, and 14 bases lay between the germline ends. Written as DNA, the CDR3 is TGTGCCAGTAGTTCCATGGTAGGGGGCTACGAGCAGTACTTC. This sequence encodes CASSSMVGGYEQYF.

Written as DNA, the CDR3 is TGTGCCAGCAGCTACAACCGGGACAGTTACTATTACACCTTC. Translated, it gives CASSYNRDSYYYTF. V gene TRBV9 combines with J gene TRBJ1-2; 7 bases line up with TRBD1. Germline-derived CDR1 and CDR2 are SGDLS and YYNGEE. The CDR3 has 14 amino acids. The junction had 14 bases not matched to a gene; V was cut back by 4 bases and J by 11 bases.

Only one count was recorded for this clone. The rearrangement joins TRBV4-3 to TRBJ1-3; TRBD1 agrees at 7 bases. V was pared by 1 base and J by 2 bases, with 8 bases of the junction left unmatched. The germline V gene encodes CDR1 LGHNA and CDR2 YSLEER. CDR3 length equals 17 residues. The CDR3 reads CASSQAAPGGTGNTIYF. The DNA for the CDR3 is TGCGCCAGCAGCCAAGCAGCCCCAGGGGGAACTGGAAACACCATATATTTT.

This chain links TRBV15 with TRBJ1-5; 10 bases map to TRBD1. After removal of 5 bases from V and 10 bases from J, the junction contained 11 bases not matched to a gene. Germline V gene sequence: CDR1 LNHNV, CDR2 YYDKDF (reference sequence). The CDR3 contains 15 residues. The CDR3 DNA follows: TGTGCCACCAGCCGCGGCGGACAGGGGGTAGGTCCCCAGCATTTT. Amino acid sequence: CATSRGGQGVGPQHF.

V usage is TRBV6-5 and J usage is TRBJ1-2, with 7 bases aligning to TRBD1. The CDR3 is made up of 12 amino acids. Germline loops: CDR1 MNHEY, CDR2 SVGAGI. V lost 6 bases, J lost 4 bases, and 2 bases stayed unmatched. CDR3 nucleotides: TGTGCCAGCAGCGACAGGGTCTATGGCTACACCTTC. Translation: CASSDRVYGYTF.

This chain uses TRBV5-1 with TRBJ2-3, with 8 bases identical to TRBD2. The CDR3 length is 15 residues. The V and J ends lost 4 bases and 4 bases, in that order; junction bases with no gene match: 8. Per germline, CDR1 SGHRS and CDR2 YFSETQ. CDR3 nucleotide sequence: TGCGCCAGCAGCGGCGGGGGGCCGGTGGCAGATACGCAGTATTTT. Protein: CASSGGGPVADTQYF.

The table lists this clone with a few counts. This sequence joins TRBV10-3 and TRBJ1-1, with D perhaps TRBD1 (6 bases). Trimming pared 0 bases from V and 2 bases from J, leaving 10 bases between. Looked up from germline, CDR1 is ENHRY and CDR2 is SYGVKD. CDR3 length: 15 residues. CDR3 sequence (DNA): TGTGCCATCAGTGAGTCAGCGGGACAAAACACTGAAGCTTTCTTT. It codes for CAISESAGQNTEAFF.